This T cell receptor beta chain was sequenced in a study of blood T cell repertoires in COVID-19 (dated by TCRdb to the early 2020s). Study-wide context: Collaborator samples came from the United States, Italy and Spain and covered acute and convalescent phases of COVID-19. Sample metadata almost always included a de-identified subject ID, COVID-19 status, age in years and sex. The material from the prospective study consisted of cDNA or gDNA derived from T cells, B-cell-depleted T cells, or PBMCs. The repertoires were released in a freely available public database meant as a resource for research on the immune response to SARS-CoV-2. HLA class I and class II types, where available, came from metadata supplied by the sample provider rather than from assay-based typing. Subjects who had been exposed to COVID-19, were actively infected with it, or had recovered from it provided the deeply sampled blood TCRbeta repertoires that made up the dataset. The samples were drawn from the first 160 participants of the ongoing ImmuneRACE study and from some 1,300 subjects provided by 6 global collaborators. The paper as a whole reports these results and caveats: The amount of clinical and demographic metadata varied by source and participant and was provided uncurated.

Each collaborating institution followed its own protocols to collect whole blood in K2EDTA tubes. For TCRbeta analysis, collaborators shipped samples in one of three forms: frozen whole blood, isolated PBMCs, or DNA extracted from either of those sample types. The immunoSEQ Assay, a bias-controlled multiplex PCR, was used to amplify TCRbeta CDR3 regions from genomic DNA. Per the authors' processing: The number of nucleated cells in each sample was estimated from the amplification of reference gene primers within the assay. To quantify the absolute abundance of each unique TCRbeta CDR3 rearrangement, sequence reads were collapsed and filtered. For each sample, productive Simpson clonality was calculated as the square root of Simpson's diversity index across productive rearrangements. In TCRdb, the immuneACCESS table is reduced to in-frame sequences with V and J assigned. These tables do not hold every clone; where another copy was compared, an unresolved V gene accounts for under half, and the others remain unexplained. The DNA gave D and trimming, while V, J and clone size come from that table. The sample profile shows 290,000 or so clones; about 88% of them were found once. 1% to 1.5% of the sample is taken by the ten largest.

The CDR3, cysteine through phenylalanine, is 16 amino acids long. The entry retains the CDR3 DNA only, 48 bases that are in frame from base 1. V loses 5 bases, J loses 6 bases, and the germline ends lie 19 bases apart. The germline V gene sets CDR1 to ENHRY and CDR2 to SYGVKD. Notes on this clone: Its antigen is still unknown. No much larger clonotype is one base removed from it; base qualities were not supplied.

The TCR originated in a man aged 70 or older with acute or convalescent COVID-19. The sequenced material came from peripheral blood. The chain joins TRBV10-3 to TRBJ2-2, with TRBD2 as a weak D call on 6 bases. The CDR3 region reads CAISSWSGGVAGELFF. The nucleotide sequence reads as follows: TGTGCCATCAGTTCGTGGAGCGGAGGGGTGGCCGGGGAGCTGTTTTTT.